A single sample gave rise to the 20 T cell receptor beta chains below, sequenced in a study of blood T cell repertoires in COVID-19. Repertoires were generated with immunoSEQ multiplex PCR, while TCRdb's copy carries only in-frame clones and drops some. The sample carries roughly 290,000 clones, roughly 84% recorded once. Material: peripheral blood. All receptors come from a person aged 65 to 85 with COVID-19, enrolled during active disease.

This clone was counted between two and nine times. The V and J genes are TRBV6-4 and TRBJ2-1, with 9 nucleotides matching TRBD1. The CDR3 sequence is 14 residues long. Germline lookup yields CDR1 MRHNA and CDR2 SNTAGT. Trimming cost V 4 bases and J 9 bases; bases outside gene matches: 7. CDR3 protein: CASSALQGAGEQFF. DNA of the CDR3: TGTGCCAGCAGTGCACTACAGGGGGCTGGTGAGCAGTTCTTC.

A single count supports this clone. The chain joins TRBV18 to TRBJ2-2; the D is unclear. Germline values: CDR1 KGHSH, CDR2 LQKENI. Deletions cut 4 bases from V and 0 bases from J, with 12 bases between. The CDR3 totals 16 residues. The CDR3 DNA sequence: TGTGCCAGCTCACTCCCTACGCTGTCGAACACCGGGGAGCTGTTTTTT. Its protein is CASSLPTLSNTGELFF.

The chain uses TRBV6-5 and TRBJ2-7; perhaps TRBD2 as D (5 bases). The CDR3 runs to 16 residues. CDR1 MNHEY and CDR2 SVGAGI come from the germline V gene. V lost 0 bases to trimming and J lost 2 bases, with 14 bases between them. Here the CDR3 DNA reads TGTGCCAGCAGTTACTCGAGACGAATCGGGGCCTACGAGCAGTACTTC. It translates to CASSYSRRIGAYEQYF.

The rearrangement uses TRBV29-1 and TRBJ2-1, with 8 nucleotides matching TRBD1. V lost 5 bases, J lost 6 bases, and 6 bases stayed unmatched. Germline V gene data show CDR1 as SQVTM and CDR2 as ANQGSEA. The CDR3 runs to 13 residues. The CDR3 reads CSVRQGAGNEQFF. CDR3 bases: TGCAGCGTTCGCCAGGGGGCGGGCAATGAGCAGTTCTTC.

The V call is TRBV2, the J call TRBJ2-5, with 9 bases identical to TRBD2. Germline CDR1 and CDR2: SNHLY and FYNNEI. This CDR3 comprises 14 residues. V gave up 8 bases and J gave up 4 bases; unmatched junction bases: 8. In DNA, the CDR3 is TGTGCCAGCCTCGTCGGACTAGCGTCAGAGACCCAGTACTTC. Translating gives CASLVGLASETQYF.

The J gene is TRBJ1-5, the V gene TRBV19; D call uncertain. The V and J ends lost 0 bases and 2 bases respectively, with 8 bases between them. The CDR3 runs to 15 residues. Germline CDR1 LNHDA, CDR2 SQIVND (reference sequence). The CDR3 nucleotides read TGTGCCAGTAGTATAGACCCGGTTGGCAATCAGCCCCAGCATTTT. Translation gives CASSIDPVGNQPQHF.

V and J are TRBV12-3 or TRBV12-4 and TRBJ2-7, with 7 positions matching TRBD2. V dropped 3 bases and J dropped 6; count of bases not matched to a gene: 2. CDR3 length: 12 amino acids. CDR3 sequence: CASSLGGGEQYF. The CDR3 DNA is TGTGCCAGCAGTTTGGGGGGGGGCGAGCAGTACTTC.

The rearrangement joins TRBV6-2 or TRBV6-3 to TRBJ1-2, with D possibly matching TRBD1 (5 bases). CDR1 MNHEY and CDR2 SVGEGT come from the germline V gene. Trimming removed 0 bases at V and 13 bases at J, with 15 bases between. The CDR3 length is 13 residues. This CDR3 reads CASSYSQVDSGTF. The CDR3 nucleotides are TGTGCCAGCAGTTACTCCCAGGTCGACAGTGGCACCTTC.

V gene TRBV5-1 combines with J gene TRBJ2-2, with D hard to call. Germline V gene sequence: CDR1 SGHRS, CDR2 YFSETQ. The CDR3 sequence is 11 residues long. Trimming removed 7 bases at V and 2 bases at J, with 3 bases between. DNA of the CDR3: TGCGCCAGCCAAAACACCGGGGAGCTGTTTTTT. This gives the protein CASQNTGELFF.

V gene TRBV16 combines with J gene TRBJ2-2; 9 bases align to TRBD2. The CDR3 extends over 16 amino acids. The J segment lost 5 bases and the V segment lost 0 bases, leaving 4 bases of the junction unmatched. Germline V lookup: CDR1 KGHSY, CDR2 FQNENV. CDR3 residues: CASSQSRLAVTGELFF. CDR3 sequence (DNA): TGTGCCAGCAGCCAATCTCGACTAGCGGTGACCGGGGAGCTGTTTTTT.

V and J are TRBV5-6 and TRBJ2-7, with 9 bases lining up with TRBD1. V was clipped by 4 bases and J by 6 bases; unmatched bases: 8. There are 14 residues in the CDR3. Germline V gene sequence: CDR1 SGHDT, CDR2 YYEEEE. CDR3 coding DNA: TGTGCCAGCAGCCCAGGGACAGGGTTACGCGAGCAGTACTTC. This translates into CASSPGTGLREQYF.

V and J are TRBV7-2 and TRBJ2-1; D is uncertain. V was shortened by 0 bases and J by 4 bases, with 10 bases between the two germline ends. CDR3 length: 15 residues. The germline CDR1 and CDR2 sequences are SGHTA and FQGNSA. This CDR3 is CASSLAIGLYNEQFF. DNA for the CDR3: TGTGCCAGCAGCTTAGCGATCGGGTTGTACAATGAGCAGTTCTTC.

In DNA form, the CDR3 reads TGTGCCAGCAGTTTAGCGTTTCGGGGGGGTCAGCCCCAGCATTTT. This encodes CASSLAFRGGQPQHF. The V and J genes are TRBV27 and TRBJ1-5; TRBD1 is a possible D gene (5 bases). V gave up 2 bases and J gave up 6 bases, with 14 bases separating them. Germline V CDR1 and CDR2: MNHEY, SMNVEV (reference sequence). The CDR3 extends over 15 amino acids.

The CDR3 reads CASSTGSGGYNEQFF. CDR3 nucleotide sequence: TGTGCCAGCAGCACCGGTAGCGGGGGGTACAATGAGCAGTTCTTC. The chain couples TRBV14 to TRBJ2-1, with 10 bases identical to TRBD2. V dropped 5 bases and J dropped 4; count of bases not matched to a gene: 5. This CDR3 has 15 residues. Germline V gives CDR1 SGHDN, CDR2 FVKESK.

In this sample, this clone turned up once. DNA of the CDR3: TGTGCCAGCAGTTACTCTGGCCTAGCGGGATTCGGTGAGCAGTTCTTC. Encoded protein: CASSYSGLAGFGEQFF. This chain links TRBV6-5 with TRBJ2-1; TRBD2 matches at 9 bases. V shed 0 bases and J 9 bases; nucleotides not matched to a gene: 9. This CDR3 is built from 16 residues. Germline CDR1 MNHEY, CDR2 SVGAGI.

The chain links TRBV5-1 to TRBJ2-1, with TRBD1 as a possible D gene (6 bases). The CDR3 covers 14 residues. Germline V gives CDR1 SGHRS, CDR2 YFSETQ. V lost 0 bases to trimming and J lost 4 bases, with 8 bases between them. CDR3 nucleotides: TGCGCCAGCAGCTTGGATGGGACATACAATGAGCAGTTCTTC. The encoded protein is CASSLDGTYNEQFF. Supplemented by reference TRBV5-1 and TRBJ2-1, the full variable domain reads KAGVTQTPRYLIKTRGQQVTLSCSPISGHRSVSWYQQTPGQGLQFLFEYFSETQRNKGNFPGRFSGRQFSNSRSEMNVSTLELGDSALYLCASSLDGTYNEQFFGPGTRLTVL.

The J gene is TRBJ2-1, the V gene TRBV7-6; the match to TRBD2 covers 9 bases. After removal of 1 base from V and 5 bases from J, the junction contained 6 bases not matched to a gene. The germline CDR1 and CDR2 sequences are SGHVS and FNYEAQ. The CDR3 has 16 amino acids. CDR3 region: CASSLGSSGTNNEQFF. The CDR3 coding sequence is TGTGCCAGCAGCTTAGGGTCTAGCGGGACAAACAATGAGCAGTTCTTC.

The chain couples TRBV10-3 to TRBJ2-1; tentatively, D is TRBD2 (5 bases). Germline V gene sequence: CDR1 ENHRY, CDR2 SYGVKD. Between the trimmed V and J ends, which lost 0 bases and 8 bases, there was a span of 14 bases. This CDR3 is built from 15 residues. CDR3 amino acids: CAISESGYPGDEQFF. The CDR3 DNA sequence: TGTGCCATCAGTGAGTCTGGATACCCCGGGGATGAGCAGTTCTTC.

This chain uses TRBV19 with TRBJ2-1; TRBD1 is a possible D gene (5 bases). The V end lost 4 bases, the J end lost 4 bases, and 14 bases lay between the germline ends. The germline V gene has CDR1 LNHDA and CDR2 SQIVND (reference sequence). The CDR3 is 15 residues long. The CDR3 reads CASSSRAGKYNEQFF. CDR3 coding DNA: TGTGCCAGTAGTAGTAGGGCAGGGAAATACAATGAGCAGTTCTTC.

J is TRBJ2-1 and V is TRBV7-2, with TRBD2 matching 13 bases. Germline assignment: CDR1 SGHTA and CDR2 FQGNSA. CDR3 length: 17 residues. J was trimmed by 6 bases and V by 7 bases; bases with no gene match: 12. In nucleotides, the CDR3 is TGTGCCAGCAAGTCCCCCTCGGGACTAGCGGGAACCAATGAGCAGTTCTTC. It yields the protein CASKSPSGLAGTNEQFF.